This T cell receptor beta chain originates from a study of identical twins. The CDR3 is made up of 16 amino acids. The V segment lost 2 bases and the J segment 5 bases; nucleotides outside the gene matches: 6. This clonotype was counted many times. Its matching antigen is unknown. Study-level results: Reduced insertions were recorded for abundant cord blood beta clonotypes, with no such pattern in memory repertoires.

A universal primer site was incorporated via template switching, and the cDNA contained unique molecular identifiers. MiXCR was run by TCRdb on the 5' RACE reads, yielding one entry per CDR3 protein. Of about 200,000 distinct CDR3 sequences listed, about 7.5% are singletons. Another study also made use of these data, one on yellow fever vaccine responses in identical twins.

V usage is TRBV12-3 or TRBV12-4 and J usage is TRBJ2-5, with 12 nucleotides matching TRBD2. The sequencing sample was made of memory (CD45RO+) T cells sorted from blood. This sequence originates from a woman aged 18-29 years in good health. The CDR3 spells CASSLQTSGRAETQYF. Written as DNA, the CDR3 is TGTGCCAGCAGTTTACAGACTAGCGGGAGAGCGGAGACCCAGTACTTC.